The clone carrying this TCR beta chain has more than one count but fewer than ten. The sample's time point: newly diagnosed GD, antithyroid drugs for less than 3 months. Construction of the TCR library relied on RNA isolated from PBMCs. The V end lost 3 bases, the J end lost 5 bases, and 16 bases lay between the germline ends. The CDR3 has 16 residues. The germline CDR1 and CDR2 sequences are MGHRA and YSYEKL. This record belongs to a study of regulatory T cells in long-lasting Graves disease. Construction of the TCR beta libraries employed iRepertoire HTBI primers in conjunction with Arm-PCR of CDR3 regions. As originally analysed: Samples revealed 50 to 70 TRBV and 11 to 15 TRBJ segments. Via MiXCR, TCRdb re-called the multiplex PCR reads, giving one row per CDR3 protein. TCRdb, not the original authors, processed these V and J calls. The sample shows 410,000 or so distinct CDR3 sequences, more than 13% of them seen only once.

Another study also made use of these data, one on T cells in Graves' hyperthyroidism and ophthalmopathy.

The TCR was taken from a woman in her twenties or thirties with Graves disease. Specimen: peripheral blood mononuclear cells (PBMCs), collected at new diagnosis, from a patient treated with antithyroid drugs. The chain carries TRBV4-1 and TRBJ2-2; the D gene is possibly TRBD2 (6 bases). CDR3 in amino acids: CASSQTRTGGTGELFF. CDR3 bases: TGCGCCAGCAGCCAGACTCGAACAGGAGGGACCGGGGAGCTGTTTTTT.